This passage covers 10 T cell receptor beta chains from one sample sequenced in a study of T cells in Graves' hyperthyroidism and ophthalmopathy. RNA transcripts served as the template for amplifying TCR beta CDR3 regions. An initial round of RT-PCR targeting the TCR CDR3 relied on the HTBI primer set. One entry per CDR3 protein results from TCRdb running MiXCR on the multiplex PCR reads. The repertoire holds fewer than 550,000 distinct CDR3 sequences, with around a quarter as singletons. The sample was blood. These receptors were collected from a woman aged 25-40 years with Graves' ophthalmopathy.

This clonotype was seen many times. The chain carries TRBV10-3 and TRBJ1-1; D is unclear. CDR1 is ENHRY, CDR2 SYGVKD, per germline. V was pared by 2 bases and J by 5 bases, with 9 bases between. The CDR3 is 13 amino acids. CDR3 loop: CAISELRMTEAFF. Here the CDR3 DNA reads TGTGCCATCAGTGAGCTGCGAATGACTGAAGCTTTCTTT.

This clonotype appeared many times. The chain recombines TRBV11-2 with TRBJ2-7; D ambiguous. Germline V gene lookup returns CDR1 SGHAT and CDR2 FQNNGV. This CDR3 is 11 amino acids long. V was trimmed by 8 bases and J by 5 bases, leaving 10 bases between them. CDR3 DNA sequence: TGTGCCAGCGACTTAGGCCACGAGCAGTACTTC. It yields the protein CASDLGHEQYF.

In its sample, this clonotype was seen many times. The J gene is TRBJ1-2, the V gene TRBV19, with TRBD1 matching 9 bases. The CDR3 is 15 amino acids. Germline V CDR1 and CDR2: LNHDA, SQIVND (reference sequence). V was clipped by 4 bases and J by 4 bases; unmatched bases: 7. The CDR3 here is CASSTAQGAVYGYTF. In DNA form, the CDR3 reads TGTGCCAGTAGTACAGCACAGGGGGCTGTCTATGGCTACACCTTC.

The rearrangement joins TRBV5-6 to TRBJ2-4; 13 nucleotides match TRBD2. Losses at the gene ends were 4 bases for V and 8 bases for J; bases not matched to a gene: 12. This CDR3 has 17 amino acids. CDR1 and CDR2 (germline): SGHDT, YYEEEE. In DNA form, the CDR3 reads TGTGCCAGCAGCCCGACTAGCGGGGGGTGGAAGGACGACATTCAGTACTTC. Residues: CASSPTSGGWKDDIQYF.

This clonotype was detected only a few times. The chain links TRBV12-3 or TRBV12-4 to TRBJ1-2; TRBD1 aligns across 7 bases. The CDR3 covers 16 residues. V gave up 6 bases and J gave up 2 bases; unmatched junction bases: 12. CDR3 loop: CASSFGGTEKNYGYTF. In DNA, the CDR3 is TGTGCCAGCAGCTTCGGCGGGACAGAGAAGAACTATGGCTACACCTTC.

This clonotype was seen many times. The gene calls are TRBV19 and TRBJ2-4; D is ambiguous. V was trimmed by 3 bases and J by 1 base, leaving 10 bases between them. The germline CDR1 and CDR2 sequences are LNHDA and SQIVND (reference sequence). The CDR3 is 15 residues long. CDR3 residues: CASSISVTAKNIQYF. The CDR3 DNA is TGTGCCAGTAGTATCTCCGTGACGGCCAAAAACATTCAGTACTTC.

This clonotype was detected only a few times. The V call is TRBV18, the J call TRBJ2-2; 8 bases match TRBD2. Trimming cost V 2 bases and J 2 bases; bases outside gene matches: 7. This CDR3 has 17 residues. Germline lookup yields CDR1 KGHSH and CDR2 LQKENI. This chain's CDR3 is CASSPTGLAANTGELFF. CDR3 bases: TGTGCCAGCTCACCAACAGGACTAGCAGCTAACACCGGGGAGCTGTTTTTT. Supplemented by reference TRBV18 and TRBJ2-2, the full variable domain reads NAGVMQNPRHLVRRRGQEARLRCSPMKGHSHVYWYRQLPEEGLKFMVYLQKENIIDESGMPKERFSAEFPKEGPSILRIQQVVRGDSAAYFCASSPTGLAANTGELFFGEGSRLTVL.

This clonotype was picked up many times. This sequence joins TRBV12-3 or TRBV12-4 and TRBJ1-1; D is uncertain. There are 12 residues in the CDR3. With 3 bases removed from V and 5 bases from J, the gap between germline ends came to 7 bases. The CDR3 spells CASSFMETEAFF. CDR3 sequence (DNA): TGTGCCAGCAGTTTCATGGAGACTGAAGCTTTCTTT.

V and J are TRBV6-1 and TRBJ2-7, with TRBD1 identical over 8 bases. The trim removed 7 bases at V and 0 bases at J, leaving 8 bases unmatched. Looked up from germline, CDR1 is MNHNS and CDR2 is SASEGT. This CDR3 contains 15 residues. The CDR3 sequence is CASIPGQGHSYEQYF. CDR3 sequence (DNA): TGTGCCAGCATTCCCGGACAGGGTCACTCCTACGAGCAGTACTTC.

The genes are TRBV7-9 and TRBJ2-6; D could derive from TRBD1 or TRBD2 (6 bases each). The ends were cut back, 5 bases at V and 13 bases at J, with 21 bases in the middle. The CDR3 runs 15 residues. Germline values: CDR1 SEHNR, CDR2 FQNEAQ (reference sequence). Here the CDR3 DNA reads TGTGCCAGCAGCCGAGGGGGGTTCTCGAAAGGAGTCCTGACTTTC. This gives the protein CASSRGGFSKGVLTF.